This T cell receptor beta chain is from a study of patients with pleural tuberculosis (dated by TCRdb to 2013 to 2014). The CDR3 runs 15 amino acids, cysteine and phenylalanine included. The kept DNA is CDR3 alone, 45 bases in frame from the first base. Clipping removes 6 bases from V and 3 bases from J, with 9 as the unmatched junction base count. Many counts were recorded for this clonotype. Its antigen remains undetermined. Base quality data are lacking; no much larger clone is found one base away. Sequencing was carried out with an Illumina Genome Analyzer IIx. TCRdb reworked the public reads: Q25 trimming with fastp, MiXCR clone assembly, productive beta chains retained. Here each entry gathers all rows of one CDR3 protein and keeps the most common genes and DNA. Across this sample there are under 30,000 distinct CDR3 sequences, with approximately 20% seen only once. Jointly, the top ten make up 3.5% of the sample.

This receptor was identified in a human donor with pleural tuberculosis. The sample was peripheral blood. This chain is built from TRBV12-3 or TRBV12-4 and TRBJ2-7, and 9 junction bases match TRBD1. At the DNA level, the sequence is TGTGCCAGCAGGAAACCGGGACAGGGCATCTACGAGCAGTACTTC. Translated, it gives CASRKPGQGIYEQYF.